One sample yielded the 10 T cell receptor beta chains listed below, sequenced in a study of regulatory T cells in long-lasting Graves disease. Documented time point: newly diagnosed GD, antithyroid drugs for less than 3 months. Generation of the TCR library employed RNA extracted from PBMCs. Sequencing libraries for TCR beta were prepared with iRepertoire HTBI primers and Arm-PCR of CDR3 regions. TCRdb reanalysed the multiplex PCR reads using MiXCR and keeps one entry per CDR3 protein. There are hundreds of thousands of distinct CDR3 sequences in the sample; about a sixth occur only once, and approximately 30% lies in the top ten. The same specimen was also included in a second study, on T cells in Graves' hyperthyroidism and ophthalmopathy.

The specimen comprised peripheral blood mononuclear cells (PBMCs), sampled at new diagnosis, from a patient treated with antithyroid drugs. The receptors stem from a man aged 40-49 years with Graves disease.

This clonotype was detected many times. The chain joins TRBV20-1 to TRBJ2-7, with 11 bases that match TRBD1. Germline assignment: CDR1 DFQATT and CDR2 SNEGSKA (reference sequence). CDR3 size: 15 residues. Trimming cost V 1 base and J 4 bases; bases outside gene matches: 6. For the CDR3, the DNA is TGCAGTGCTAGAGCTCCCGGACAGGGGGCTTACGAGCAGTACTTC. As protein: CSARAPGQGAYEQYF.

This clonotype was detected ten times or more. The J gene is TRBJ1-1, the V gene TRBV20-1; no clear D. The germline V and J ends were trimmed by 2 bases and 4 bases, with 11 bases remaining between them. Germline V lookup: CDR1 DFQATT, CDR2 SNEGSKA (reference sequence). The CDR3 length is 13 residues. For the CDR3, the DNA is TGCAGTGCTAGACAGACGGAGGTCACTGAAGCTTTCTTT. Protein sequence: CSARQTEVTEAFF.

This clonotype was observed at least ten times. The V gene is TRBV24-1, the J gene TRBJ2-2, with D perhaps matching TRBD2 (6 bases). Germline V gene lookup returns CDR1 KGHDR and CDR2 SFDVKD. The CDR3 length is 14 residues. V dropped 6 bases and J dropped 6 bases, with 13 bases sitting between them. The DNA of the CDR3 is TGTGCCACCAGTCTCAGGGCGGGGTCCGGGGAGCTGTTTTTT. Translating it yields CATSLRAGSGELFF.

This clonotype was seen many times. In nucleotides, the CDR3 is TGTGCCAGCAGTTACGAGACAGGGAAACCCTACAATGAGCAGTTCTTC. Protein product: CASSYETGKPYNEQFF. The chain couples TRBV6-5 to TRBJ2-1; TRBD1 matches at 7 bases. The CDR3 runs 16 residues. Trimming removed 2 bases from V and 2 bases from J; junction bases left unmatched: 6. The germline gives CDR1 MNHEY, CDR2 SVGAGI.

There are many counts of this clonotype. The chain recombines TRBV5-1 with TRBJ2-3; the match to TRBD1 covers 8 bases. Germline-derived CDR1 and CDR2 are SGHRS and YFSETQ. CDR3 length: 15 amino acids. The V and J ends lost 4 bases and 0 bases, in that order; junction bases with no gene match: 4. Here the CDR3 reads CASSDRDRSTDTQYF. CDR3 DNA: TGCGCCAGCAGCGATAGGGACAGGAGCACAGATACGCAGTATTTT.

The chain links TRBV28 to TRBJ2-1, with TRBD1 as a possible D gene (5 bases). The CDR3 sequence is 14 residues long. Looked up from germline, CDR1 is MDHEN and CDR2 is SYDVKM. Trimming pared 6 bases from V and 4 bases from J, leaving 13 bases between. This chain's CDR3 is CASRKGVSYNEQFF. CDR3 sequence (DNA): TGTGCCAGCAGGAAAGGGGTTTCGTACAATGAGCAGTTCTTC.

The V call is TRBV10-3, the J call TRBJ2-1; 7 nucleotides match TRBD1. The trim removed 10 bases at V and 5 bases at J, leaving 8 bases unmatched. The CDR3 has 13 residues. From germline, CDR1 is ENHRY and CDR2 SYGVKD. The CDR3 protein is CATQTGFDNEQFF. The CDR3 DNA follows: TGTGCCACCCAGACAGGGTTCGACAATGAGCAGTTCTTC.

This clonotype has just a few counts. The chain recombines TRBV10-3 with TRBJ2-7; perhaps TRBD1 as D (6 bases). CDR1 and CDR2 (germline): ENHRY, SYGVKD. This CDR3 region has 15 residues. V lost 6 bases to trimming and J lost 4 bases, with 19 bases between them. The CDR3 DNA sequence: TGTGCCATCAGGGAAAACAGGGTTAATGGGTACGAGCAGTACTTC. As protein: CAIRENRVNGYEQYF.

As to this clonotype: This may be a read error, as it is one base from a much larger clone. This rearrangement joins TRBV6-2 or TRBV6-3 to TRBJ2-3; TRBD2 matches 9 bases. The V and J ends lost 5 bases and 4 bases, in that order; junction bases with no gene match: 10. Germline CDR1 and CDR2: MNHEY and SVGEGT. The CDR3 has 16 amino acids. In DNA, the CDR3 is TGTGCCAGCAGTGAAGCGTCTGGCGGGAGGGCAGATACGCAGTATTTT. Translation gives CASSEASGGRADTQYF.

This clonotype was seen at least ten times. The V call is TRBV30, the J call TRBJ2-1; TRBD2 agrees at 11 bases. This CDR3 has 14 amino acids. V shed 3 bases, J shed 9 bases, and the junction held 7 bases outside the gene matches. In germline, CDR1 is GTSNPN, CDR2 SVGIG (reference sequence). CDR3 coding DNA: TGTGCCTGGAGCCTTAGCGGGGGGGCTCGTGAGCAGTTCTTC. Its protein is CAWSLSGGAREQFF.